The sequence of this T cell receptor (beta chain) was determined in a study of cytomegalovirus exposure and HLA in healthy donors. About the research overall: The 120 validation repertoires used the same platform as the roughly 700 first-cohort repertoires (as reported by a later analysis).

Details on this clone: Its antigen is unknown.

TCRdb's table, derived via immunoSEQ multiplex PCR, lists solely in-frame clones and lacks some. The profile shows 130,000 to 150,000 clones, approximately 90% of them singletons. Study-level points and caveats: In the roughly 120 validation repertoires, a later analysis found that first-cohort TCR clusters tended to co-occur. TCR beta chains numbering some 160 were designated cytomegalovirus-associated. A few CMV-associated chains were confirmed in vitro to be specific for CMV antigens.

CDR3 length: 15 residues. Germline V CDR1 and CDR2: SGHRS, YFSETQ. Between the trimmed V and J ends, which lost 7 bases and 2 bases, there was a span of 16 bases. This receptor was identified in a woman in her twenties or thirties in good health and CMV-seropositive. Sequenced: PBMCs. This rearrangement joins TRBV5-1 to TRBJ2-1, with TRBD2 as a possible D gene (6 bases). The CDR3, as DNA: TGCGCCAGCGCCTTTACGGGAGCGCCCTACAATGAGCAGTTCTTC. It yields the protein CASAFTGAPYNEQFF.